The 32 T cell receptor beta chains given below trace back to one sample, sequenced in a study of blood T cell repertoires in COVID-19. Some clones are missing from TCRdb's copy, which holds only in-frame ones; the method was immunoSEQ multiplex PCR. Among about 310,000 clones, approximately 89% were seen once, and the ten largest hold approximately 9.4%. Sequenced input: PBMCs or T cells enriched from blood (not recorded which). These receptors were obtained from a middle-aged woman who had recovered from COVID-19.

The V call is TRBV30, the J call TRBJ2-2; 8 bases align to TRBD1. V lost 8 bases to trimming and J lost 5 bases; unmatched junction nucleotides: 7. The CDR3 is 13 residues long. Germline V CDR1 and CDR2: GTSNPN, SVGIG (reference sequence). The CDR3 is CARSTGVTGELFF. The CDR3 region has the DNA TGTGCCCGGTCGACAGGGGTGACCGGGGAGCTGTTTTTT.

The rearrangement joins TRBV28 to TRBJ1-5; TRBD1 matches 7 bases. The CDR3 has 14 amino acids. Germline trimming cut 6 bases from V and 3 bases from J; bases unmatched to any gene: 5. The germline CDR1 and CDR2 sequences are MDHEN and SYDVKM. The CDR3: CASRTDRDNQPQHF. The DNA for the CDR3 is TGTGCCAGCAGGACCGACAGGGACAATCAGCCCCAGCATTTT. Variable domain in full (rest from reference TRBV28 and TRBJ1-5): DVKVTQSSRYLVKRTGEKVFLECVQDMDHENMFWYRQDPGLGLRLIYFSYDVKMKEKGDIPEGYSVSREKKERFSLILESASTNQTSMYLCASRTDRDNQPQHFGDGTRLSIL.

The V and J genes are TRBV2 and TRBJ2-3; D is undetermined. V was trimmed by 4 bases and J by 5 bases, leaving 4 bases between them. This CDR3 is built from 11 residues. Looked up from germline, CDR1 is SNHLY and CDR2 is FYNNEI. CDR3 region: CASSVIDTQYF. Here the CDR3 DNA reads TGTGCCAGCAGTGTTATAGATACGCAGTATTTT.

This sequence joins TRBV9 and TRBJ2-1; 10 nucleotides agree with TRBD2. Trimming at V came to 0 bases and at J to 8 bases, leaving 8 bases not matched to a gene. The V gene's germline CDR1 is SGDLS and CDR2 YYNGEE. The CDR3 runs to 16 residues. CDR3 amino acids: CASSVEGLADRDEQFF. Here the CDR3 DNA reads TGTGCCAGCAGCGTAGAAGGACTAGCGGACAGGGATGAGCAGTTCTTC.

This clone was recorded once. The chain recombines TRBV24-1 with TRBJ2-3; 7 positions match TRBD1. The CDR3 sequence is 15 residues long. V was clipped by 4 bases and J by 4 bases; unmatched bases: 7. CDR1 and CDR2 (germline): KGHDR, SFDVKD. The CDR3 reads CATSDPGQAADTQYF. The CDR3 DNA reads as TGTGCCACCAGTGACCCCGGACAGGCCGCAGATACGCAGTATTTT.

The chain employs TRBV6-5 and TRBJ2-3, with D perhaps TRBD2 (6 bases). Germline-derived CDR1 and CDR2 are MNHEY and SVGAGI. This CDR3 spans 16 amino acids. Trimming removed 0 bases from V and 0 bases from J, with 10 bases in between. CDR3 coding DNA: TGTGCCAGCAGTTACTCCGGCGGGACCAGCACAGATACGCAGTATTTT. Translated, it gives CASSYSGGTSTDTQYF.

The chain has TRBV29-1 and TRBJ1-5, with a tentative D call TRBD1 (6 bases). Trimming removed 6 bases at V and 5 bases at J, with 14 bases between. The CDR3 runs to 13 residues. Germline values: CDR1 SQVTM, CDR2 ANQGSEA. In DNA, the CDR3 is TGCAGCGTGATACAGGGCCGGGATCAGCCCCAGCATTTT. Amino acids: CSVIQGRDQPQHF.

The chain uses TRBV18 and TRBJ1-5; D is ambiguous. Germline loops: CDR1 KGHSH, CDR2 LQKENI. This CDR3 is 12 amino acids long. Trimming took 4 bases from V and 4 from J, leaving 5 bases between them. Here the CDR3 reads CASSQTNQPQHF. CDR3 nucleotides: TGTGCCAGCTCACAAACAAATCAGCCCCAGCATTTT.

V and J are TRBV19 and TRBJ1-5; the match to TRBD1 covers 8 bases. This CDR3 has 16 residues. V shed 8 bases, J shed 0 bases, and the junction held 9 bases outside the gene matches. From germline, CDR1 is LNHDA and CDR2 SQIVND (reference sequence). The CDR3 DNA follows: TGTGCCAGTGACGACAGGGGCCCCTATAGCAATCAGCCCCAGCATTTT. Its protein is CASDDRGPYSNQPQHF.

The chain employs TRBV4-2 and TRBJ2-3; 12 nucleotides match TRBD2. Losses at the gene ends were 5 bases for V and 3 bases for J; bases not matched to a gene: 12. The V gene's germline CDR1 is LGHNA and CDR2 YNFKEQ. The CDR3 consists of 18 residues. CDR3 DNA sequence: TGTGCCAGCAGCGCGTCGATGACTAGCGGGAGTGGGACAGATACGCAGTATTTT. Its translation is CASSASMTSGSGTDTQYF.

Of note for this clone: The sample contains more than one DNA sequence encoding this CDR3. The V gene is TRBV19, the J gene TRBJ1-5; tentatively, D is TRBD1 (6 bases). The CDR3 is 13 residues long. V was pared by 5 bases and J by 7 bases, with 12 bases between. Germline V gives CDR1 LNHDA, CDR2 SQIVND (reference sequence). The CDR3 DNA sequence: TGTGCCAGTAGTGGAACAGGGAAACAGCCCCAGCATTTT. This codes for CASSGTGKQPQHF. The variable domain in full, completed from reference TRBV19 and TRBJ1-5, reads DGGITQSPKYLFRKEGQNVTLSCEQNLNHDAMYWYRQDPGQGLRLIYYSQIVNDFQKGDIAEGYSVSREKKESFPLTVTSAQKNPTAFYLCASSGTGKQPQHFGDGTRLSIL.

This clone was observed once. This chain joins TRBV10-3 and TRBJ1-4; weak D call: TRBD1 (5 bases). Per the germline V gene, CDR1 is ENHRY and CDR2 is SYGVKD. The V gene lost 11 bases and the J gene lost 2 bases, with 12 bases spanning the gap. The CDR3 extends over 13 amino acids. DNA for the CDR3: TGTGCCTCTAGGGGTTTTACTAATGAAAAACTGTTTTTT. Translating gives CASRGFTNEKLFF.

This clone was picked up one time. This chain joins TRBV4-1 and TRBJ2-3; TRBD2 matches 10 bases. The CDR3 has 16 residues. The germline gives CDR1 MGHRA, CDR2 YSYEKL. The junction had 9 bases not matched to a gene; V was cut back by 6 bases and J by 3 bases. The CDR3 sequence is CASSLSGTSATDTQYF. DNA for the CDR3: TGCGCCAGCAGTCTTTCCGGGACTAGCGCGACAGATACGCAGTATTTT.

V is TRBV9 and J is TRBJ1-1; weak D call: TRBD1 (6 bases). Germline loops: CDR1 SGDLS, CDR2 YYNGEE. V was clipped by 4 bases and J by 0 bases, with 13 bases between them. The CDR3 extends over 15 amino acids. In DNA, the CDR3 is TGTGCCAGCAGCCCCTGGGGGGGCATGAACACTGAAGCTTTCTTT. Translated, it gives CASSPWGGMNTEAFF. The whole variable domain, filled in from reference TRBV9 and TRBJ1-1, reads DSGVTQTPKHLITATGQRVTLRCSPRSGDLSVYWYQQSLDQGLQFLIQYYNGEERAKGNILERFSAQQFPDLHSELNLSSLELGDSALYFCASSPWGGMNTEAFFGQGTRLTVV.

The J gene is TRBJ2-5, the V gene TRBV27; D unresolved. Trimming took 0 bases from V and 3 from J, leaving 14 bases between them. From germline, CDR1 is MNHEY and CDR2 SMNVEV (reference sequence). CDR3 size: 16 residues. CDR3 sequence reads: CASSLSHYGTEETQYF. The CDR3 nucleotides are TGTGCCAGCAGTTTATCGCACTATGGAACCGAAGAGACCCAGTACTTC.

The rearrangement uses TRBV7-3 and TRBJ1-4, with 7 bases fitting TRBD1. Germline CDR1 and CDR2: SGHTA and FQGTGA. V dropped 5 bases and J dropped 2; count of bases not matched to a gene: 17. CDR3 length: 19 residues. CDR3 protein: CASSHYLPDRSSTNEKLFF. DNA for the CDR3: TGTGCCAGCAGCCACTATCTCCCGGACAGGAGTTCGACTAATGAAAAACTGTTTTTT.

This chain links TRBV5-4 with TRBJ1-1, with 7 nucleotides matching TRBD1. From germline, CDR1 is SGHNT and CDR2 YYREEE (reference sequence). The CDR3 runs to 15 residues. Trimming took 3 bases from V and 1 from J; bases not matched to a gene: 6. The CDR3 DNA is TGTGCCAGCAGCTCAACTCGGACAGGGAACACTGAAGCTTTCTTT. It codes for CASSSTRTGNTEAFF.

This rearrangement joins TRBV7-8 to TRBJ1-3, with TRBD1 identical over 7 bases. CDR1 and CDR2 (germline): SGHVS, FQNEAQ. Trimming removed 5 bases from V and 0 bases from J; junction bases left unmatched: 4. The CDR3 totals 15 residues. CDR3 sequence reads: CASSAGTASGNTIYF. CDR3 in DNA: TGTGCCAGCAGCGCTGGGACAGCCTCTGGAAACACCATATATTTT.

V usage is TRBV7-9 and J usage is TRBJ1-4; the D gene is possibly TRBD1 (6 bases). Looked up from germline, CDR1 is SEHNR and CDR2 is FQNEAQ (reference sequence). The V end lost 2 bases, the J end lost 6 bases, and 13 bases lay between the germline ends. CDR3 length: 15 amino acids. The CDR3 nucleotides are TGTGCCAGCAGCTTATTCGGACAGTACCATGAAAAACTGTTTTTT. It specifies CASSLFGQYHEKLFF.

The V and J genes are TRBV28 and TRBJ2-1; TRBD1 matches at 10 bases. Germline lookup yields CDR1 MDHEN and CDR2 SYDVKM. The CDR3 loop spans 15 amino acids. Unmatched junction bases numbered 11, after V lost 10 bases and J lost 5 bases. CDR3 coding DNA: TGTGCCATCAACCGGGGACAGGGGAGAAACAATGAGCAGTTCTTC. Its translation: CAINRGQGRNNEQFF.

V gene TRBV18 combines with J gene TRBJ2-6; D is unresolved. The CDR3 extends over 14 amino acids. The germline CDR1 and CDR2 sequences are KGHSH and LQKENI. V shed 2 bases and J shed 2 bases, with 4 bases lying between them. CDR3 nucleotide sequence: TGTGCCAGCTCACCAAATACTGGGGCCAACGTCCTGACTTTC. Protein: CASSPNTGANVLTF.

The V call is TRBV7-9, the J call TRBJ2-3, with TRBD2 matching over 12 bases. Germline assignment: CDR1 SEHNR and CDR2 FQNEAQ (reference sequence). V shed 7 bases, J shed 6 bases, and the junction held 8 bases outside the gene matches. There are 15 residues in the CDR3. CDR3 amino acids: CASNLLAGGGDTQYF. In nucleotides, the CDR3 is TGTGCCAGCAACCTACTAGCGGGAGGAGGGGATACGCAGTATTTT.

This clone was counted a few times. The CDR3 is CATLRAANNYNEQFF. For the CDR3, the DNA is TGTGCCACGCTACGAGCGGCGAACAACTACAATGAGCAGTTCTTC. V is TRBV6-5 and J is TRBJ2-1, with D possibly matching TRBD2 (5 bases). V gave up 10 bases and J gave up 3 bases, with 19 bases separating them. Germline CDR1 is MNHEY and CDR2 is SVGAGI. There are 15 residues in the CDR3.

The chain recombines TRBV7-3 with TRBJ2-1; 8 bases agree with TRBD1. CDR1 and CDR2 from the germline V gene are SGHTA and FQGTGA. With 2 bases clipped from V and 4 bases from J, the junction kept 4 bases outside the gene matches. The CDR3 is 15 amino acids. The CDR3 spells CASSLPGQVYNEQFF. The CDR3 DNA is TGTGCCAGCAGCTTACCGGGACAGGTATACAATGAGCAGTTCTTC.

The J gene is TRBJ2-1, the V gene TRBV2, with 14 bases fitting TRBD2. Germline CDR1 and CDR2: SNHLY and FYNNEI. The CDR3 spans 18 residues. V was pared by 9 bases and J by 10 bases, with 20 bases of the junction left unmatched. CDR3 sequence: CARPGLAGGPEISNEQFF. CDR3 sequence (DNA): TGTGCCAGACCTGGACTAGCGGGAGGCCCAGAGATTTCGAACGAGCAGTTCTTC.

The chain recombines TRBV6-5 with TRBJ1-1; D is unclear. The CDR3 totals 15 residues. Germline V gives CDR1 MNHEY, CDR2 SVGAGI. Trimming took off 5 bases at V and 3 bases at J, with 16 bases between the two ends. The CDR3 reads CASSPTGGPDTEAFF. The DNA for the CDR3 is TGTGCCAGCAGTCCCACGGGAGGACCAGACACTGAAGCTTTCTTT.

This rearrangement joins TRBV4-3 to TRBJ2-7; no firm D call. Trimming cost V 0 bases and J 3 bases, with 9 bases left between them. Germline CDR1 and CDR2: LGHNA and YSLEER. This CDR3 region has 14 residues. CDR3 nucleotides: TGCGCCAGCAGCCAAGAGGCCAGGAACTACGAGCAGTACTTC. Translation gives CASSQEARNYEQYF.

CDR3 residues: CASSRGQKAEAFF. The DNA for the CDR3 is TGCGCCAGCAGCCGGGGACAGAAAGCTGAAGCTTTCTTT. This chain links TRBV4-1 with TRBJ1-1, with 7 bases aligning to TRBD1. Germline CDR1 reads MGHRA; CDR2 reads YSYEKL. The CDR3 contains 13 residues. J lost 6 bases, V lost 4 bases, and 5 bases had no gene match.

Notes on this clone: The same CDR3 arises from other DNA sequences in this sample as well. The chain has TRBV7-3 and TRBJ2-1, with 7 bases identical to TRBD2. The CDR3 is made up of 13 amino acids. CDR1 and CDR2 from the germline V gene are SGHTA and FQGTGA. The J segment lost 6 bases and the V segment lost 3 bases, leaving 2 bases of the junction unmatched. The CDR3 protein is CASSFGGGNEQFF. The CDR3 coding sequence is TGTGCCAGCAGCTTTGGCGGGGGCAATGAGCAGTTCTTC.

J is TRBJ1-2 and V is TRBV2, with TRBD1 as a possible D gene (5 bases). This CDR3 is 13 amino acids long. Germline CDR1 SNHLY, CDR2 FYNNEI. V was shortened by 8 bases and J by 2 bases, with 12 bases between the two germline ends. The CDR3 loop reads CASQGAENYGYTF. The DNA of the CDR3 is TGTGCCAGCCAGGGTGCTGAGAACTATGGCTACACCTTC.

The chain has TRBV19 and TRBJ1-6, with a tentative D call TRBD1 (6 bases). This CDR3 spans 15 amino acids. Trimming took off 7 bases at V and 8 bases at J, with 18 bases between the two ends. The germline gives CDR1 LNHDA, CDR2 SQIVND (reference sequence). The CDR3 sequence is CASTARDNQDSPLHF. DNA for the CDR3: TGTGCCAGTACTGCAAGGGACAATCAAGATTCACCCCTCCACTTT.

The chain combines TRBV11-2 with TRBJ2-2; TRBD1 might be the D (5 bases). The CDR3 is 14 amino acids. Trimming pared 0 bases from V and 10 bases from J, leaving 12 bases between. CDR1 is SGHAT and CDR2 is FQNNGV in the germline V gene. The CDR3 DNA reads TGTGCCAGCAGCTTAGAGCCCGGACACTTGGAGCTGTTTTTT. Its protein is CASSLEPGHLELFF. The full variable domain, in which reference TRBV11-2 and TRBJ2-2 provide the parts outside the CDR3, is EAGVAQSPRYKIIEKRQSVAFWCNPISGHATLYWYQQILGQGPKLLIQFQNNGVVDDSQLPKDRFSAERLKGVDSTLKIQPAKLEDSAVYLCASSLEPGHLELFFGEGSRLTVL.